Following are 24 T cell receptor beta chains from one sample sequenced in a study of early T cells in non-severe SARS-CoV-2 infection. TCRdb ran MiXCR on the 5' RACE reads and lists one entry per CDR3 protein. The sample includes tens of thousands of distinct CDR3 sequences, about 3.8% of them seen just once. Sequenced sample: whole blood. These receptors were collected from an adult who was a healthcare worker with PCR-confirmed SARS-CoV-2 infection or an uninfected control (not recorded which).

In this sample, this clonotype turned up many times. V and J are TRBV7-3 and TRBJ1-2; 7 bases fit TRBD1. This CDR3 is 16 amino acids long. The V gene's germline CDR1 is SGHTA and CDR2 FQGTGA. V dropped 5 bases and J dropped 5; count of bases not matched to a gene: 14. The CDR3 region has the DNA TGTGCCAGCAGCCCGAACCCAATGACAGGGTTTTATGGCTACACCTTC. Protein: CASSPNPMTGFYGYTF.

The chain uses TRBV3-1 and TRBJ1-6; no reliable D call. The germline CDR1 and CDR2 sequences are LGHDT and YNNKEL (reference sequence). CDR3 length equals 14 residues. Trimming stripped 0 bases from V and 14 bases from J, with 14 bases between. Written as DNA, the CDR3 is TGTGCCAGCAGCCAAGATCGGGAGGACCAAGCCCTCCACTTT. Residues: CASSQDREDQALHF.

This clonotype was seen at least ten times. CDR3 in amino acids: CASSPRRDLCYTF. The CDR3 DNA sequence: TGTGCCAGCAGTCCCCGCCGGGATCTATGCTACACCTTC. The chain recombines TRBV12-3 or TRBV12-4 with TRBJ1-2; D remains ambiguous. V was cut by 5 bases and J by 9 bases, with 16 bases left in between. The CDR3 runs to 13 residues.

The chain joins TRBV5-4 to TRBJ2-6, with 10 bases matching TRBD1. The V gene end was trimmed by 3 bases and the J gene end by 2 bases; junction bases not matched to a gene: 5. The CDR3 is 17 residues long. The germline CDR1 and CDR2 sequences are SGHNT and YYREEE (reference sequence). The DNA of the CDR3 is TGTGCCAGCAGCTCCCCCGGACAGGGGGCTGGGGCCAACGTCCTGACTTTC. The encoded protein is CASSSPGQGAGANVLTF. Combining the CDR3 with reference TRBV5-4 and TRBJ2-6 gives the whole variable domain ETGVTQSPTHLIKTRGQQVTLRCSSQSGHNTVSWYQQALGQGPQFIFQYYREEENGRGNFPPRFSGLQFPNYSSELNVNALELDDSALYLCASSSPGQGAGANVLTFGAGSRLTVL.

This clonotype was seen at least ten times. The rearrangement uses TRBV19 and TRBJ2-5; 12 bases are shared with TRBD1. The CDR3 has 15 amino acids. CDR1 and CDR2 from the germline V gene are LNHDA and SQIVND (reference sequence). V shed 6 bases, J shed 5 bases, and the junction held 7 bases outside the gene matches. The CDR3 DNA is TGTGCCAGTAGGACCGGGACAGGGGGCGCGGAGACCCAGTACTTC. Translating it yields CASRTGTGGAETQYF. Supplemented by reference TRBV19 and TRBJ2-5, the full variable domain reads DGGITQSPKYLFRKEGQNVTLSCEQNLNHDAMYWYRQDPGQGLRLIYYSQIVNDFQKGDIAEGYSVSREKKESFPLTVTSAQKNPTAFYLCASRTGTGGAETQYFGPGTRLLVL.

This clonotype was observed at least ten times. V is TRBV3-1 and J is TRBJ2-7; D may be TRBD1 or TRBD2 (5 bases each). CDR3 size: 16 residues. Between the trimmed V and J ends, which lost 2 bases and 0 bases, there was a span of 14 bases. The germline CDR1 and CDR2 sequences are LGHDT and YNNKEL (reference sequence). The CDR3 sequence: CASSQHDGAFSYEQYF. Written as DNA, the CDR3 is TGTGCCAGCAGCCAACACGACGGGGCCTTCTCCTACGAGCAGTACTTC.

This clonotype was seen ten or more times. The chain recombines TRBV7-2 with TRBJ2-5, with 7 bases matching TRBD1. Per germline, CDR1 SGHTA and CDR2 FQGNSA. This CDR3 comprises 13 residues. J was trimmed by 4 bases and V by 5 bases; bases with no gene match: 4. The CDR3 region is CASSRGQRETQYF. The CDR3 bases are TGTGCCAGCAGCAGGGGACAGAGAGAGACCCAGTACTTC.

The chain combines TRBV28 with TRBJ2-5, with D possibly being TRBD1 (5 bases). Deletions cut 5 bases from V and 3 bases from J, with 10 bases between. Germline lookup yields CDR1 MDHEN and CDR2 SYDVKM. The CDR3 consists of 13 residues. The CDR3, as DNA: TGTGCCAGCAGTCCTATAGGGGAAGAGACCCAGTACTTC. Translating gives CASSPIGEETQYF. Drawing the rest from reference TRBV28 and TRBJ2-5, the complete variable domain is DVKVTQSSRYLVKRTGEKVFLECVQDMDHENMFWYRQDPGLGLRLIYFSYDVKMKEKGDIPEGYSVSREKKERFSLILESASTNQTSMYLCASSPIGEETQYFGPGTRLLVL.

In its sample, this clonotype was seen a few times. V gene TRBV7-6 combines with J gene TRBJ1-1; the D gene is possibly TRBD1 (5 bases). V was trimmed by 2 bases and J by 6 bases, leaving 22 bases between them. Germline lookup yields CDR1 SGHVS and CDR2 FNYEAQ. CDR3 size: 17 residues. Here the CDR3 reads CASSLRRGTDERAEAFF. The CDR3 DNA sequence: TGTGCCAGCAGCTTAAGGAGAGGGACGGACGAACGCGCTGAAGCTTTCTTT.

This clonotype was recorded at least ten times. DNA for the CDR3: TGTGCCAGCAGCGGGACACCCTCAAACACCGGGGAGCTGTTTTTT. Translated: CASSGTPSNTGELFF. The rearrangement uses TRBV7-6 and TRBJ2-2, with D possibly being TRBD1 (6 bases). With 5 bases removed from V and 2 bases from J, the gap between germline ends came to 12 bases. The CDR3 covers 15 residues. Germline values: CDR1 SGHVS, CDR2 FNYEAQ.

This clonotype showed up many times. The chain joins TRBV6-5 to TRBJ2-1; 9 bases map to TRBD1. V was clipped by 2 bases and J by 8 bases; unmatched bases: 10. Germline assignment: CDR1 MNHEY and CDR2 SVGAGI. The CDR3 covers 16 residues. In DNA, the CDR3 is TGTGCCAGCAGTTACGGGACCGGGACAGGGTCCGATGAGCAGTTCTTC. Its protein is CASSYGTGTGSDEQFF.

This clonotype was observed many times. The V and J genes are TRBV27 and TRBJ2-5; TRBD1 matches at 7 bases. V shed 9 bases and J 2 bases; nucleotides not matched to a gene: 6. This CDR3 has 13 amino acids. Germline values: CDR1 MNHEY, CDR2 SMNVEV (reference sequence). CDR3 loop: CASKGQLQETQYF. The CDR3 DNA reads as TGTGCCAGTAAGGGACAGCTACAAGAGACCCAGTACTTC.

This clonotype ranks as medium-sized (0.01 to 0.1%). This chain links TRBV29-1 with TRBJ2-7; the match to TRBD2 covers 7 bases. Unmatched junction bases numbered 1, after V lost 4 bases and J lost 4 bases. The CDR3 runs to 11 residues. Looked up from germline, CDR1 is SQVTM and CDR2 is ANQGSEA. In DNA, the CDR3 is TGCAGCGTTGGGGAGGGATACGAGCAGTACTTC. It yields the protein CSVGEGYEQYF.

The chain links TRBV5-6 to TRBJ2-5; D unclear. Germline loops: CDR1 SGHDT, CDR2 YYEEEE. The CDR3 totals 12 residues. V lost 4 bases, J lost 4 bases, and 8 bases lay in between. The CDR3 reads CASSAVGETQYF. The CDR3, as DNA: TGTGCCAGCAGCGCAGTTGGAGAGACCCAGTACTTC.

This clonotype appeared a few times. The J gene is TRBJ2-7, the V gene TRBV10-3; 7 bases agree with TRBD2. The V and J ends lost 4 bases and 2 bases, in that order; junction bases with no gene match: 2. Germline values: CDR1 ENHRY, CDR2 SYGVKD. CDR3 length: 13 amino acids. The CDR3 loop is CAISGAGAYEQYF. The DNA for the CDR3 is TGTGCCATCAGTGGGGCGGGGGCCTACGAGCAGTACTTC.

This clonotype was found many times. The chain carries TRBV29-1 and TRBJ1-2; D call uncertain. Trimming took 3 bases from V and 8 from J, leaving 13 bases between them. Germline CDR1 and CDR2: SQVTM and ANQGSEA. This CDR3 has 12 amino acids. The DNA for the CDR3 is TGCAGCGTTGATTTACTCTTGTCCGGCTACACCTTC. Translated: CSVDLLLSGYTF.

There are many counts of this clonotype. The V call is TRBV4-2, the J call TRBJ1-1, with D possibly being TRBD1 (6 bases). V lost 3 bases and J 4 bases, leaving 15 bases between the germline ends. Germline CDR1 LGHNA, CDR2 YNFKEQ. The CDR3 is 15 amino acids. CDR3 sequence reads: CASSQDPTGRTEAFF. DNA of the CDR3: TGTGCCAGCAGCCAGGACCCGACAGGACGCACTGAAGCTTTCTTT.

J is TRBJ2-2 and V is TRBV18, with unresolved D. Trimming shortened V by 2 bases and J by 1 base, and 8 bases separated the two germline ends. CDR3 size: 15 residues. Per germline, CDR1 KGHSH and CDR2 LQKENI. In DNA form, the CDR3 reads TGTGCCAGCTCACCAGAGGCGAGGAACACCGGGGAGCTGTTTTTT. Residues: CASSPEARNTGELFF.

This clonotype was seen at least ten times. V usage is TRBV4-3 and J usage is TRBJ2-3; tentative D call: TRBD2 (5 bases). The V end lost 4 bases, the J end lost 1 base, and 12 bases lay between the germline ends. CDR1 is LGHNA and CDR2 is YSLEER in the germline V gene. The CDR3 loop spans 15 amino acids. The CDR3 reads CASSLTFGGTDTQYF. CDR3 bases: TGCGCCAGCAGCCTTACCTTCGGGGGCACAGATACGCAGTATTTT.

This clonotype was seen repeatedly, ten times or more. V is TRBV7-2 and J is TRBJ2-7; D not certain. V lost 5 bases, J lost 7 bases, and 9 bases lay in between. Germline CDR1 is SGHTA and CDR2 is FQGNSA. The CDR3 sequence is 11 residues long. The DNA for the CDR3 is TGTGCCAGCAGCGTTCGCAGTGAGCAGTACTTC. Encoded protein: CASSVRSEQYF.

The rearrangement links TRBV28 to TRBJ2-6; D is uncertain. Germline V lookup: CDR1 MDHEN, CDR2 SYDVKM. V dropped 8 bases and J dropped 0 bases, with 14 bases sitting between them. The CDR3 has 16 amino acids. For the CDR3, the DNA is TGTGCCAGCCCGACCGTTCCTGCCTCTGGGGCCAACGTCCTGACTTTC. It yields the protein CASPTVPASGANVLTF.

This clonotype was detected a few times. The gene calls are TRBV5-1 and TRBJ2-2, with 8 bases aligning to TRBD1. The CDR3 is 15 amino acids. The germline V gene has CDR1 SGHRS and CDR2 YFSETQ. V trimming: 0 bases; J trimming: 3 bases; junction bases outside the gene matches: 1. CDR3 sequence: CASSLDRGDTGELFF. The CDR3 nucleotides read TGCGCCAGCAGCTTGGACAGGGGGGACACCGGGGAGCTGTTTTTT.

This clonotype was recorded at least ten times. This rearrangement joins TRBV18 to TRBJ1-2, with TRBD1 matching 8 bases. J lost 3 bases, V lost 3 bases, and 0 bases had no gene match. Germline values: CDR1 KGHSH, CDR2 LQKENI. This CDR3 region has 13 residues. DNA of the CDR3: TGTGCCAGCTCACCGGACAGGGACTATGGCTACACCTTC. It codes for CASSPDRDYGYTF.

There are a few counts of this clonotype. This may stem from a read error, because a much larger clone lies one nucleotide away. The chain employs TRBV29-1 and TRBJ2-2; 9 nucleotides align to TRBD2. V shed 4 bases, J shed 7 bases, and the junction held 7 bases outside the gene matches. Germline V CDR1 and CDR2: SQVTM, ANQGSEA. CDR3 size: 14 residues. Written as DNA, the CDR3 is TGCAGCGTTGTCATAGCGGGAGTGGTCGGGGAGCTGTTTTTT. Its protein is CSVVIAGVVGELFF.